A single TCR beta chain is shown here with its context. This sample is drawn from a study of T cell changes during pregnancy in multiple sclerosis. Using immunoSEQ multiplex PCR, the repertoire was profiled, and TCRdb retains in-frame clones only, with some absent. The sample records 58,000 or so clones, nearly 95% being singletons. The TCR sequence derives from a female donor with multiple sclerosis, enrolled in a pregnancy study. Sequences were derived from CD4+ T cells from peripheral blood mononuclear cells, sampled in the third trimester of pregnancy.

The CDR3 DNA reads as TGTGCCAGCAGCTTAGTATCACAGGGGCTAAGTGGCTACACCTTC. It encodes CASSLVSQGLSGYTF. The rearrangement uses TRBV7-9 and TRBJ1-2; 7 bases agree with TRBD1. The CDR3 is made up of 15 amino acids. Trimming took 1 base from V and 7 from J; bases not matched to a gene: 9. Germline V gives CDR1 SEHNR, CDR2 FQNEAQ (reference sequence).